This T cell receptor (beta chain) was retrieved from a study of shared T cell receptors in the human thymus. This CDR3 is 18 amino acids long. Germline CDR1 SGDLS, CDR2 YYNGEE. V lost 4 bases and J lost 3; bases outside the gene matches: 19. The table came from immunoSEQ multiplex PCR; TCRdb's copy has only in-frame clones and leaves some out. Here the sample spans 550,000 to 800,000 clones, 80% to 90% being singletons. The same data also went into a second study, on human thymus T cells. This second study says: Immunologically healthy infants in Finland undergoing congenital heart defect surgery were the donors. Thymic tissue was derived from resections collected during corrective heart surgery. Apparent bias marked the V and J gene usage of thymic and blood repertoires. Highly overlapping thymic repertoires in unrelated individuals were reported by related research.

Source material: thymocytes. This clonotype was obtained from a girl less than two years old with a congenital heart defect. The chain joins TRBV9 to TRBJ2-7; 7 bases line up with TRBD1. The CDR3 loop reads CASSPSLTGARNLYEQYF. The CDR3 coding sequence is TGTGCCAGCAGCCCATCTCTTACAGGGGCCCGAAACCTCTACGAGCAGTACTTC. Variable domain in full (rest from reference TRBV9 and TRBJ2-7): DSGVTQTPKHLITATGQRVTLRCSPRSGDLSVYWYQQSLDQGLQFLIQYYNGEERAKGNILERFSAQQFPDLHSELNLSSLELGDSALYFCASSPSLTGARNLYEQYFGPGTRLTVT.